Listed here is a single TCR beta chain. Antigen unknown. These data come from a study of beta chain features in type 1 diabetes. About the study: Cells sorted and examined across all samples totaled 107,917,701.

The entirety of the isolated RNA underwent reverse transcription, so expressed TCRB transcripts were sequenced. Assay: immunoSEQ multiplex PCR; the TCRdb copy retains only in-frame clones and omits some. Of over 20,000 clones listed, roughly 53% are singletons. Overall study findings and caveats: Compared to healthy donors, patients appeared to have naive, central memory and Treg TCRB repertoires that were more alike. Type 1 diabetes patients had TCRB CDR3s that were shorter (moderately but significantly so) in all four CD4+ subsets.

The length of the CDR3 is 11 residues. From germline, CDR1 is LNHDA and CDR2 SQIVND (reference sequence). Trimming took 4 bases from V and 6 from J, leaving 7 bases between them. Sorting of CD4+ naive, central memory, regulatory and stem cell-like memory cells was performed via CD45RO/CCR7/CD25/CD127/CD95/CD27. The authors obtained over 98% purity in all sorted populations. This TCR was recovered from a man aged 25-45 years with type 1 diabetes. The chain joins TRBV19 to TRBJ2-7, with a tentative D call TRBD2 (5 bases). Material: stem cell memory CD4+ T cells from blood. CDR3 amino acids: CASSTGFEQYF. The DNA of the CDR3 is TGTGCCAGTAGTACGGGGTTCGAGCAGTACTTC.